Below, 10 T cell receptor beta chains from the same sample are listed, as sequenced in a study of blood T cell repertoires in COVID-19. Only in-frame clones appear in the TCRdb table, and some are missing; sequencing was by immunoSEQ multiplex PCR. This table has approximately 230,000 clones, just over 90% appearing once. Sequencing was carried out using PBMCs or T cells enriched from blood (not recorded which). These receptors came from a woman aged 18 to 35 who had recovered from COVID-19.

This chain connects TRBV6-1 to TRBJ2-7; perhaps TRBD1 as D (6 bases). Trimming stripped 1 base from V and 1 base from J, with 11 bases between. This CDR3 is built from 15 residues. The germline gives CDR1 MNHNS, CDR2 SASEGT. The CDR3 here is CASSEGDTGSYEQYF. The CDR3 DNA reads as TGTGCCAGCAGTGAAGGGGACACGGGGTCCTACGAGCAGTACTTC.

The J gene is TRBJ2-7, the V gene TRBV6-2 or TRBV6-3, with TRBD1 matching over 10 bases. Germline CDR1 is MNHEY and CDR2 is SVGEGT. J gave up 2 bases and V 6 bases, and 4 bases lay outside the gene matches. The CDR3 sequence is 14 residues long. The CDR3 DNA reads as TGTGCCAGCAGCTCGGGACAGGGGCCCTACGAGCAGTACTTC. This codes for CASSSGQGPYEQYF.

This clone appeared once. The CDR3 DNA is TGTGCCAGCAGTTTGGCGGGAGTACACACCGGGGAGCTGTTTTTT. Protein sequence: CASSLAGVHTGELFF. This chain connects TRBV28 to TRBJ2-2, with 7 bases identical to TRBD2. Germline V lookup: CDR1 MDHEN, CDR2 SYDVKM. Unmatched junction bases numbered 4, after V lost 3 bases and J lost 3 bases. This CDR3 has 15 amino acids.

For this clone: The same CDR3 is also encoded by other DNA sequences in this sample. The CDR3 spells CASSRDRGYGYTF. The DNA for the CDR3 is TGTGCCAGCAGCCGGGACAGGGGATATGGCTACACCTTC. The chain is built from TRBV5-6 and TRBJ1-2; 10 bases agree with TRBD1. The trim removed 4 bases at V and 5 bases at J, leaving 2 bases unmatched. This CDR3 spans 13 amino acids. Looked up from germline, CDR1 is SGHDT and CDR2 is YYEEEE.

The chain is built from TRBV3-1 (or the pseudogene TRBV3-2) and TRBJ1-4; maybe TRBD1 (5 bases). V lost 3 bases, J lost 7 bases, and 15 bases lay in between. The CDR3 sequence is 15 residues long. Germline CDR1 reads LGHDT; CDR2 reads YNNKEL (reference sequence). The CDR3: CASSQAGHRGEKLFF. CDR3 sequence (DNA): TGTGCCAGCAGCCAGGCGGGGCATAGAGGTGAAAAACTGTTTTTT.

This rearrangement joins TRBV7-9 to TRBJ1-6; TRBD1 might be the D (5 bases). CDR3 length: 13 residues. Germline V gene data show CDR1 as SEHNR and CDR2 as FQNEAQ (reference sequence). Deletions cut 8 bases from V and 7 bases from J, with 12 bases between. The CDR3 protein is CASQGSGNSPLHF. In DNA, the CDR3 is TGTGCCAGCCAGGGCAGTGGAAATTCACCCCTCCACTTT.

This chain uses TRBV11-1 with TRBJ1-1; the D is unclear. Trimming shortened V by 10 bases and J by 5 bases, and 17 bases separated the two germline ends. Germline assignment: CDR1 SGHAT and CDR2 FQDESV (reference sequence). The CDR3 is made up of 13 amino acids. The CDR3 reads CATARQEGTEAFF. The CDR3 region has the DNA TGTGCCACGGCCAGGCAAGAAGGAACTGAAGCTTTCTTT.

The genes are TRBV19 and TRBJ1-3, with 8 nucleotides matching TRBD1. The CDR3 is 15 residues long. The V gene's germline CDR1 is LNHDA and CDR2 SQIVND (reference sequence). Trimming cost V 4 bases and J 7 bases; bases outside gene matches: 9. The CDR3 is CASSTSDRDFNTIYF. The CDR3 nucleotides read TGTGCCAGTAGTACATCGGACAGGGATTTTAACACCATATATTTT.

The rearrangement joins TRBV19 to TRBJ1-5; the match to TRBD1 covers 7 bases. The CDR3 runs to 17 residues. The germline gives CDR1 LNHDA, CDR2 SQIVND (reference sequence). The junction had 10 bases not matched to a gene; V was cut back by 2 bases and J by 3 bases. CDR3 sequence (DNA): TGTGCCAGTAGTATATATCGGGCAGGGGGTCACAATCAGCCCCAGCATTTT. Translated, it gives CASSIYRAGGHNQPQHF.

The CDR3 sequence is CASSQSRQGAYEQYF. DNA for the CDR3: TGCGCCAGCAGCCAATCTAGACAGGGGGCGTACGAGCAGTACTTC. The chain is built from TRBV4-3 and TRBJ2-7; 10 bases are a match to TRBD1. The CDR3 covers 15 residues. With 2 bases clipped from V and 4 bases from J, the junction kept 5 bases outside the gene matches. Germline CDR1 LGHNA, CDR2 YSLEER.